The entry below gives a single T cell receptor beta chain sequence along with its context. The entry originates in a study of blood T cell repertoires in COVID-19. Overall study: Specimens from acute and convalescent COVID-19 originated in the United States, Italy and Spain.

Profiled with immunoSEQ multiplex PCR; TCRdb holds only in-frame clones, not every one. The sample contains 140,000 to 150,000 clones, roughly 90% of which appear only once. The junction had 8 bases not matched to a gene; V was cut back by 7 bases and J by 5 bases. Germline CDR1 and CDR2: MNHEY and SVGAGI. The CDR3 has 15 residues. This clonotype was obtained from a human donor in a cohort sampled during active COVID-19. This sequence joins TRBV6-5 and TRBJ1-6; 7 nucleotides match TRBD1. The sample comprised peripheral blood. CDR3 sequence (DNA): TGTGCCAGCACACCGGCGACAGGGAATAATTCACCCCTCCACTTT. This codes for CASTPATGNNSPLHF.